The source of this T cell receptor (beta chain) is a study of graft-versus-host responses after intestinal transplantation. This clone was recorded once. The antigen remains undetermined. Generated by immunoSEQ multiplex PCR, the TCRdb table keeps only in-frame clones and is missing some. Of over 100,000 clones in the sample, 90% to 95% were seen once. Germline CDR1 is MRHNA and CDR2 is SNTAGT. Germline trimming cut 5 bases from V and 4 bases from J; bases unmatched to any gene: 10. This CDR3 spans 16 amino acids. The gene calls are TRBV6-4 and TRBJ2-1, with 8 bases that match TRBD2. The TCR originated in a human donor who was the organ donor for an intestinal transplant. Sequencing was performed on unstimulated CD4+ T cells sorted from spleen or lymph node cells, taken before transplant. The CDR3 sequence: CASSPQLADKYNEQFF. The CDR3 DNA reads as TGTGCCAGCAGTCCTCAACTAGCGGACAAGTACAATGAGCAGTTCTTC.